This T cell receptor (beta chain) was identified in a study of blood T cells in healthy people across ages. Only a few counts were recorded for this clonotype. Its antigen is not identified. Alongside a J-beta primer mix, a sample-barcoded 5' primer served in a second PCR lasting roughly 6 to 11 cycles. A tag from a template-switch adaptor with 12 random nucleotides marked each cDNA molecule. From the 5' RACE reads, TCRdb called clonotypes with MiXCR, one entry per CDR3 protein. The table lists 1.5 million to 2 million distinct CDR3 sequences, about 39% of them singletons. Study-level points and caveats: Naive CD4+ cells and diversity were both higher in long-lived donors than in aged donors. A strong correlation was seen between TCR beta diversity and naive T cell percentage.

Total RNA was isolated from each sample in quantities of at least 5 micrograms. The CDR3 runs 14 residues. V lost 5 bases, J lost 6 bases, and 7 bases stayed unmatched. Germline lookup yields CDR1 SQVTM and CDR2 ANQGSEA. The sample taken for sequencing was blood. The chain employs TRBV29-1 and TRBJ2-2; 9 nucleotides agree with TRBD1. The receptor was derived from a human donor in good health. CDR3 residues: CSVQTGGFSGELFF. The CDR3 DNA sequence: TGCAGCGTTCAAACAGGGGGCTTTTCCGGGGAGCTGTTTTTT.